This T cell receptor beta chain was observed in a study of patients and donors after allogeneic stem cell transplantation. TCRdb used MiXCR to reprocess the RT-PCR reads, holding one entry per CDR3 protein. The sample yields about 8,800 distinct CDR3 sequences, roughly 4.3% seen once. CDR1 SEHNR and CDR2 FQNEAQ come from the germline V gene (reference sequence). The V gene lost 4 bases and the J gene lost 0 bases, with 22 bases spanning the gap. The CDR3 totals 18 residues. This clonotype occurred many times. Sequencing was done on a sample of blood, either unsorted or a sorted T cell fraction (not recorded which). J is TRBJ2-7 and V is TRBV7-9, with a tentative D call TRBD1 (7 bases). The sequence came from a human donor who was either an allogeneic HSCT recipient or a stem cell or donor lymphocyte infusion donor (not recorded which). It is not recorded whose cells these are; they may come from a transplant donor. Written as DNA, the CDR3 is TGTGCCAGCAGCTCCCCCTCCGCGGGACAGATGAGCTCCTACGAGCAGTACTTC. The encoded protein is CASSSPSAGQMSSYEQYF.